This T cell receptor (beta chain) was found in a study of blood T cells in healthy people across ages. Whole-study findings and limits: The long-lived group displayed more naive CD4+ cells, plus higher diversity, than the aged donors did. Diversity was estimated from one million T cells, and these estimates were considered underestimates.

Germline V gives CDR1 SGHRS, CDR2 YFSETQ. The CDR3 runs 17 residues. The V gene end was trimmed by 4 bases and the J gene end by 5 bases; junction bases not matched to a gene: 11. A second about 7 to 11 cycle PCR used barcoded and J-beta primers. At least 2.5 million CDR3-containing paired-end reads were obtained per sample. MiXCR, applied by TCRdb to the 5' RACE reads, yields one record per CDR3 protein. In the table there are some 710,000 distinct CDR3 sequences, about 24% of which are singletons. This clonotype has only a few counts. Its antigen remains unidentified. Sample donors were healthy Caucasian individuals that came from Russia, aged 6 to 90.

This sequence joins TRBV5-1 and TRBJ2-5, with TRBD2 matching over 13 bases. The clonotype was recovered from a man in his 70s in good health. Sequenced: blood. The chain's CDR3 is CASSQTPGLAGSETQYF. CDR3 DNA: TGCGCCAGCAGCCAGACTCCGGGACTAGCGGGATCTGAGACCCAGTACTTC. The complete variable domain, with remaining parts taken from reference TRBV5-1 and TRBJ2-5, reads KAGVTQTPRYLIKTRGQQVTLSCSPISGHRSVSWYQQTPGQGLQFLFEYFSETQRNKGNFPGRFSGRQFSNSRSEMNVSTLELGDSALYLCASSQTPGLAGSETQYFGPGTRLLVL.